These 20 T cell receptor beta chains share one sample of origin, sequenced in a study of STAT5B mutations in CD4+ large granular lymphocyte leukemia. Only in-frame clones appear in the TCRdb table, and some are missing; sequencing was by immunoSEQ multiplex PCR. The sample holds 20,000 to 25,000 clones, about 79% seen once. Sequenced input: CD4+ T cells from blood buffy coats. Source of these receptors: a human donor in good health.

DNA of the CDR3: TGTGCCAGCAGCTCCCTCGGGGAGGGTCACTACGAGCAGTACTTC. Encoded protein: CASSSLGEGHYEQYF. The rearrangement links TRBV11-3 to TRBJ2-7, with TRBD2 identical over 7 bases. The germline V gene has CDR1 SGHNT and CDR2 YENEEA. The V segment lost 4 bases and the J segment 3 bases; nucleotides outside the gene matches: 9. The CDR3 spans 15 residues.

The rearrangement uses TRBV15 and TRBJ1-2; D is unresolved. Trimming pared 0 bases from V and 8 bases from J, leaving 10 bases between. This CDR3 is 13 amino acids long. The germline gives CDR1 LNHNV, CDR2 YYDKDF (reference sequence). The CDR3 nucleotides are TGTGCCACCAGCAGAGATCGGATGGGGGGCTACACCTTC. It translates to CATSRDRMGGYTF.

V gene TRBV15 combines with J gene TRBJ2-3; no clear D. Germline values: CDR1 LNHNV, CDR2 YYDKDF (reference sequence). Trimming took off 0 bases at V and 0 bases at J, with 13 bases between the two ends. The CDR3 length is 17 residues. The CDR3: CATSRDLAETSTDTQYF. CDR3 in DNA: TGTGCCACCAGCAGAGACCTGGCTGAAACTAGCACAGATACGCAGTATTTT.

In its sample, this clone was seen a few times. J is TRBJ1-2 and V is TRBV28; D may be TRBD1 (5 bases). The CDR3 loop spans 14 amino acids. Germline V lookup: CDR1 MDHEN, CDR2 SYDVKM. The DNA of the CDR3 is TGTGCAACCTTGTGGGGGTTGACTAACTATGGCTACACCTTC. Residues: CATLWGLTNYGYTF.

The CDR3 DNA follows: TGTGCCAGCAGGGTCGGTAGCGGAAACACCATATATTTT. As protein: CASRVGSGNTIYF. V gene TRBV5-8 combines with J gene TRBJ1-3, with unresolved D. CDR3 length: 13 amino acids. Germline assignment: CDR1 SGHTS and CDR2 YDEGEE. Trimming removed 5 bases from V and 4 bases from J, with 10 bases in between.

This rearrangement joins TRBV6-1 to TRBJ1-1; 8 positions match TRBD1. V was pared by 10 bases and J by 5 bases, with 9 bases of the junction left unmatched. The germline V gene encodes CDR1 MNHNS and CDR2 SASEGT. The CDR3 is 13 residues long. DNA of the CDR3: TGTGCCATCCGCGACAGGGGATGGACTGAAGCTTTCTTT. It codes for CAIRDRGWTEAFF.

This chain links TRBV6-1 with TRBJ1-6; D perhaps matches TRBD1 (6 bases). V lost 2 bases, J lost 10 bases, and 18 bases lay in between. The CDR3 has 16 residues. Germline assignment: CDR1 MNHNS and CDR2 SASEGT. The CDR3 sequence is CASSETGRGEVSPLHF. For the CDR3, the DNA is TGTGCCAGCAGTGAAACCGGCAGGGGCGAGGTCTCACCCCTCCACTTT.

The chain is built from TRBV19 and TRBJ2-3, with TRBD1 identical over 11 bases. This CDR3 contains 15 residues. With V trimmed by 3 bases and J by 8 bases, 7 bases remained unmatched. Looked up from germline, CDR1 is LNHDA and CDR2 is SQIVND (reference sequence). The CDR3 bases are TGTGCCAGTAGTATCAGGCGAGGACAGGGGGCTACGCAGTATTTT. Its translation is CASSIRRGQGATQYF. The full variable domain, in which reference TRBV19 and TRBJ2-3 provide the parts outside the CDR3, is DGGITQSPKYLFRKEGQNVTLSCEQNLNHDAMYWYRQDPGQGLRLIYYSQIVNDFQKGDIAEGYSVSREKKESFPLTVTSAQKNPTAFYLCASSIRRGQGATQYFGPGTRLTVL.

The J gene is TRBJ1-3, the V gene TRBV9; no reliable D call. Looked up from germline, CDR1 is SGDLS and CDR2 is YYNGEE. This CDR3 spans 13 amino acids. With 2 bases removed from V and 4 bases from J, the gap between germline ends came to 7 bases. CDR3 nucleotide sequence: TGTGCCAGCAGCGTTACAGTGGGAAACACCATATATTTT. Amino acid sequence: CASSVTVGNTIYF.

The chain combines TRBV5-4 with TRBJ1-2; the match to TRBD1 covers 7 bases. Germline-derived CDR1 and CDR2 are SGHNT and YYREEE (reference sequence). V shed 4 bases, J shed 4 bases, and the junction held 10 bases outside the gene matches. This CDR3 comprises 15 residues. As DNA, the CDR3 is TGTGCCAGCAGCCTGGACAGGACGAACCTCTATGGCTACACCTTC. Translation gives CASSLDRTNLYGYTF.

The rearrangement uses TRBV13 and TRBJ2-6; D remains unclear. Germline V gene data show CDR1 as PRHDT and CDR2 as FYEKMQ (reference sequence). The V and J ends lost 3 bases and 2 bases respectively, with 8 bases between them. This CDR3 comprises 15 residues. CDR3: CASSFLSTGANVLTF. For the CDR3, the DNA is TGTGCCAGCAGCTTCTTATCAACTGGGGCCAACGTCCTGACTTTC.

V and J are TRBV11-3 and TRBJ2-7, with D perhaps TRBD1 or TRBD2 (6 bases each). CDR1 SGHNT and CDR2 YENEEA come from the germline V gene. The V and J ends lost 6 bases and 7 bases respectively, with 19 bases between them. The CDR3 has 14 residues. CDR3 coding DNA: TGTGCCAGCAGAGAGGGGGGCGACTTGGGAGAGCAGTACTTC. It specifies CASREGGDLGEQYF.

V is TRBV7-2 and J is TRBJ2-7; a weak D match, TRBD2 (6 bases). There are 15 residues in the CDR3. CDR1 is SGHTA and CDR2 is FQGNSA in the germline V gene. The germline V and J ends were trimmed by 3 bases and 3 bases, with 15 bases remaining between them. The CDR3 region has the DNA TGTGCCAGCAGCTTTCAAGCGGGTCCGCTCTACGAGCAGTACTTC. Translation: CASSFQAGPLYEQYF.

The chain uses TRBV5-1 and TRBJ1-1, with no clear D. The length of the CDR3 is 12 residues. The germline V and J ends were trimmed by 3 bases and 3 bases, with 6 bases remaining between them. Germline V gene data show CDR1 as SGHRS and CDR2 as YFSETQ. CDR3 coding DNA: TGCGCCAGCAGCTCATACGACACTGAAGCTTTCTTT. Translation: CASSSYDTEAFF.

The rearrangement uses TRBV28 and TRBJ2-7; perhaps D is TRBD1 or TRBD2 (5 bases each). The CDR3 contains 14 residues. Germline V gene data show CDR1 as MDHEN and CDR2 as SYDVKM. Trimming left V 5 bases short and J 0 bases short, with 11 bases between. The CDR3 loop is CASSNGGVSYEQYF. In DNA form, the CDR3 reads TGTGCCAGCAGTAATGGGGGAGTCTCCTACGAGCAGTACTTC.

The chain has TRBV2 and TRBJ1-4; D perhaps matches TRBD1 (6 bases). Trimming shortened V by 6 bases and J by 8 bases, and 16 bases separated the two germline ends. The CDR3 spans 14 residues. The germline V gene has CDR1 SNHLY and CDR2 FYNNEI. The CDR3 region is CASSLQGRVEKLFF. CDR3 DNA sequence: TGTGCCAGCAGCCTACAGGGACGTGTCGAAAAACTGTTTTTT.

J is TRBJ2-1 and V is TRBV27, with D tentatively TRBD2 (6 bases). Germline V CDR1 and CDR2: MNHEY, SMNVEV (reference sequence). The ends were cut back, 6 bases at V and 6 bases at J, with 21 bases in the middle. This CDR3 spans 16 amino acids. In nucleotides, the CDR3 is TGTGCCAGCAGGCGAACCGGGACTCCCGTGGGCAATGAGCAGTTCTTC. It translates to CASRRTGTPVGNEQFF.

This sequence joins TRBV11-2 and TRBJ2-1; D gene unclear. CDR1 SGHAT and CDR2 FQNNGV come from the germline V gene. The CDR3 is 12 amino acids. V was clipped by 5 bases and J by 8 bases, with 10 bases between them. In DNA form, the CDR3 reads TGTGCCAGCAGCCCTCGACGGGATGAGCAGTTCTTC. It specifies CASSPRRDEQFF.

The chain recombines TRBV30 with TRBJ2-3; the D gene is possibly TRBD2 (6 bases). V was pared by 3 bases and J by 3 bases, with 13 bases between. The CDR3 is made up of 14 amino acids. CDR1 and CDR2 from the germline V gene are GTSNPN and SVGIG (reference sequence). The CDR3, as DNA: TGTGCCTGGAGGACTGGAGGGAGGACAGATACGCAGTATTTT. It is translated as CAWRTGGRTDTQYF.

The chain couples TRBV27 to TRBJ2-3; tentative D call: TRBD2 (5 bases). The CDR3 has 16 amino acids. The V end was cut by 4 bases, the J end by 0 bases, with 14 bases between. The germline CDR1 and CDR2 sequences are MNHEY and SMNVEV (reference sequence). CDR3 DNA sequence: TGTGCCAGCAGTTCGCCTAGCAGCTCTAGCACAGATACGCAGTATTTT. Translating gives CASSSPSSSSTDTQYF.